This TCR beta chain was observed in a study of beta chain features in type 1 diabetes. General study findings and limits: Among patients with Type 1 diabetes, TCRB CDR3s were moderately but significantly shorter in every one of the four CD4+ subsets.

V was pared by 1 base and J by 2 bases, with 6 bases of the junction left unmatched. Germline V CDR1 and CDR2: KGHSH, LQKENI. This CDR3 has 17 amino acids. This clone was recorded a few times. What it binds is not known. Isolated RNA was reverse transcribed in full, so expressed TCRB transcripts were sequenced. Using immunoSEQ multiplex PCR, the repertoire was profiled, and TCRdb retains in-frame clones only, with some absent. The data hold nearly 350,000 clones, with roughly 8% observed a single time. What was sequenced was central memory CD4+ T cells from blood. This chain uses TRBV18 with TRBJ2-3, with 10 bases aligning to TRBD2. This TCR derives from a woman under 30 in good health. The DNA for the CDR3 is TGTGCCAGCTCACCACGAGCTAGCGGGGGCCTCACAGATACGCAGTATTTT. Residues: CASSPRASGGLTDTQYF.